The T cell receptor beta chain described here comes from a study of T-cell memory formation after mild COVID-19 (dated by TCRdb to 2020 to 2023). About the investigation overall: TCR sequence clusters from the two donors were found to be largely donor specific. Two young, previously healthy adult volunteers made up the cohort, one male and one female. In a couple of donors, T-cell clones that expanded and contracted after mild COVID-19 were tracked by sequencing TCRalpha and TCRbeta repertoires over time.

V lost 0 bases and J lost 7 bases; the stretch between them is 9 bases long. From the cysteine up to the phenylalanine, the CDR3 has a length of 14 residues. Only CDR3 DNA is held: 42 bases, read in frame from base 1. CDR1 SGHAT and CDR2 FQNNGV were looked up in the germline V gene. Here is what the overall study found, with its caveats: Only a couple of mild cases were covered by the study, and larger cohorts that include severe cases with pre-infection samples were considered necessary. Clones contracting from day 15 to 85 had balanced CD4/CD8 phenotypes, while a second wave expanding from day 15 to 37 was biased towards CD4+. Some responding clones were detected in pre-infection memory, suggesting pre-existing cross-reactive memory T cells joined the SARS-CoV-2 response. Whether the second-wave clones peaking on day 37 were SARS-CoV-2 specific was not confirmed. Contracting CD4+ clones appeared mostly in the CM and EM memory subsets, whereas CD8+ clones were enriched in EMRA.

Sequenced on an Illumina NovaSeq 6000. cDNA libraries for TCRalpha and TCRbeta were prepared by 5'RACE using constant-segment primers, with sample barcodes and unique molecular identifiers added. Trizol reagent was used to extract RNA from every sample. The libraries were amplified in two PCR steps, and the second step added a second sample barcode and Illumina TruSeq adapters. Libraries were sequenced on an Illumina NovaSeq with 2 x 150 bp paired-end reads. The authors' analysis ran thus. With migec v1.2.7, reads were demultiplexed and then collapsed into UMI-guided consensus sequences. Using mixcr v2.1.11, UMI consensuses were aligned to TRA and TRB V and J templates and then assembled into clonotypes. A clonotype was counted as expanded or contracted only if both edgeR and NoisET called the change significant, with noise models trained on biological replicates. For edgeR calls, a false discovery rate-adjusted p below 0.01 and a log2 fold-change threshold of 1 were applied. As an exploratory analysis of dynamics, PCA with hierarchical clustering was applied to max-normalized trajectories of the 1000 most abundant clonotypes. Each responding clone was given a CD4 or CD8 phenotype based on the CD4+ and CD8+ repertoires, which had been sequenced separately. TCRdb reprocessing: public reads trimmed at Q25 with fastp, clones called with MiXCR, in-frame beta chains kept. Every entry covers one CDR3 protein and lists the most common genes and DNA from its rows. V and J calls and clone size were set by TCRdb, not the authors. Recorded for this sample are nearly 200,000 distinct CDR3 sequences; approximately 16% of them occurred a single time. The ten largest clones take up 2.4% of the sample.

This clonotype has just a few counts. It has no known antigen specificity. One base away there is no much larger clone; base qualities are not given. PBMCs were isolated by Ficoll-Paque density gradient centrifugation. Material: PBMCs or a T cell subset sorted from them (not recorded which). Recombination connected TRBV11-2 to TRBJ2-2; the D gene is unclear. The source is an adult woman who had mild COVID-19 (a few samples of this study predate the infection). The sample titles of this study are shuffled in the database, so cell type and time point are left out; the donor was told from shared clones. The sequence in DNA is TGTGCCAGCAGCTTAGAGGGTTTCGGCGGGGAGCTGTTTTTT. It encodes CASSLEGFGGELFF.